This TCR beta chain was found in a study of T cell responses to AZD1222 COVID-19 vaccine. Overall study results and limits: In all cases, repertoires were sampled only after the peak T cell response. Spike was spanned by vaccine-associated CD4 TCRs, which were dominant at 160-218 and 743-854. Unmutated variant regions are reportedly the target of nearly half of TCRs that are spike-specific.

Only in-frame clones appear in the TCRdb table, and some are missing; sequencing was by immunoSEQ multiplex PCR. Of about 180,000 clones listed, 85% to 90% were seen once; the top ten hold 1.6%. Details on this clone: Its cognate antigen is unknown.

The receptor's source is an adult in good health. The source material was peripheral blood, sampled on day 0 of AZD1222 vaccination.

For the CDR3, the DNA is TGTGCCTGGAGTGTGGCAGTCCCTAATTCACCCCTCCACTTT. It encodes CAWSVAVPNSPLHF. V is TRBV30 and J is TRBJ1-6, with D unresolved. The CDR3 is 14 residues long. The V and J ends lost 0 bases and 6 bases respectively, with 9 bases between them. The V gene's germline CDR1 is GTSNPN and CDR2 SVGIG (reference sequence).